This is a list of T cell receptor beta chains from one sample in a study of T cell responses to AZD1222 COVID-19 vaccine. Sequencing used immunoSEQ multiplex PCR; TCRdb keeps in-frame clones, though not all of them. The sample carries around 140,000 clones, about 91% recorded once. The sequencing here drew on peripheral blood, taken on day 0 of AZD1222 vaccination. Receptor source: an adult in good health. Each CDR3 is given with its conserved first and last residue. Each record gives: J gene, D gene, V gene, clone size, CDR3 DNA, CDR3 protein. The D gene is left open where the match is weak. Clone size appears in some rows only: once, few, many, or a class for an expanded clone.

J: TRBJ2-7; D: NA; V: TRBV3-1/TRBV3-2; size: NA; DNA: TGTGCCAGCAGCCAAGTAAGGTCGTGGGAGCAGTACTTC; CDR3: CASSQVRSWEQYF
J: TRBJ1-1; D: NA; V: TRBV9; size: NA; DNA: TGTGCCAGCAGCGTAGAACAGAGTGAGGACACTGAAGCTTTCTTT; CDR3: CASSVEQSEDTEAFF
J: TRBJ2-1; D: TRBD2; V: TRBV5-4; size: NA; DNA: TGTGCCAGCAGCTCGGCCAAGGGCGGGGGTTCCTACAATGAGCAGTTCTTC; CDR3: CASSSAKGGGSYNEQFF
J: TRBJ1-1; D: NA; V: TRBV19; size: NA; DNA: TGTGCCAGTAGTATGGCGCTGGGGGCTGAAGCTTTCTTT; CDR3: CASSMALGAEAFF
J: TRBJ1-5; D: NA; V: TRBV6-5; size: NA; DNA: TGTGCCAGCAGCCGTGACAGGTCCAATCAGCCCCAGCATTTT; CDR3: CASSRDRSNQPQHF
J: TRBJ1-4; D: NA; V: TRBV6-6; size: NA; DNA: TGTGCCAGCAGTTCCGGGACATCAGATGAAAAACTGTTTTTT; CDR3: CASSSGTSDEKLFF
J: TRBJ2-7; D: TRBD2; V: TRBV11-2; size: NA; DNA: TGTGCCAGCAGTATACCGGGACTACACTACGAGCAGTACTTC; CDR3: CASSIPGLHYEQYF
J: TRBJ2-4; D: NA; V: TRBV7-9; size: NA; DNA: TGTGCCAGCAGCTTCTCGCTGAAGGACATTCAGTACTTC; CDR3: CASSFSLKDIQYF
J: TRBJ2-7; D: NA; V: TRBV19; size: once; DNA: TGTGCCAGTAGTATAAAGGGACCGATCTACTCCTCTGAGCAGTACTTC; CDR3: CASSIKGPIYSSEQYF
J: TRBJ2-5; D: TRBD1; V: TRBV13; size: NA; DNA: TGTGCCAGCAGTTCTGAAAGCGGGCAGGGGGCAAGAGAGACCCAGTACTTC; CDR3: CASSSESGQGARETQYF
J: TRBJ2-7; D: NA; V: TRBV15; size: few; DNA: TGTGCCACCAGCAGAGGGCTGGTGTACGAGCAGTACTTC; CDR3: CATSRGLVYEQYF
J: TRBJ2-3; D: NA; V: TRBV12-3/TRBV12-4; size: NA; DNA: TGTGCCAGCAGTCCCACAGATACGCAGTATTTT; CDR3: CASSPTDTQYF
J: TRBJ2-3; D: NA; V: TRBV10-1; size: NA; DNA: TGCGCCAGCAGTGAGACGGTTGGCCAAACCTCGGATGTGGATACGCAGTATTTT; CDR3: CASSETVGQTSDVDTQYF
J: TRBJ2-1; D: TRBD1; V: TRBV9; size: once; DNA: TGTGCCAGCAGCACATCCCCCCACGACAGGGCCGCCTACAATGAGCAGTTCTTC; CDR3: CASSTSPHDRAAYNEQFF
J: TRBJ2-7; D: NA; V: TRBV24-1; size: NA; DNA: TGTGCCACCCTCGGAAAGCCCTGGTGCTACGAGCAGTACTTC; CDR3: CATLGKPWCYEQYF
J: TRBJ2-1; D: NA; V: TRBV6-5; size: NA; DNA: TGTGCCAGCAGGGAGGCCTCTGAGCAGTTCTTC; CDR3: CASREASEQFF
J: TRBJ2-3; D: TRBD2; V: TRBV11-3; size: NA; DNA: TGTGCCAGCAGCTTAGGCATAGCGGGGGGGCCCTACGATACGCAGTATTTT; CDR3: CASSLGIAGGPYDTQYF
J: TRBJ2-1; D: NA; V: TRBV20-1; size: NA; DNA: TGCAGTGCTAGTCCCCAGGGTAACTGGAATGAGCAGTTCTTC; CDR3: CSASPQGNWNEQFF
J: TRBJ2-7; D: NA; V: TRBV24-1; size: NA; DNA: TGTGCCACCTCCCCCTCCGGGGAAGGATCCTACGAGCAGTACTTC; CDR3: CATSPSGEGSYEQYF
J: TRBJ2-1; D: NA; V: TRBV30; size: NA; DNA: TGTGCCTGGAGGGGGTCGGGGTACAATGAGCAGTTCTTC; CDR3: CAWRGSGYNEQFF
J: TRBJ2-1; D: TRBD2; V: TRBV18; size: NA; DNA: TGTGCCAGCTCACCACCCCGGGGACTAAACTCCTACAATGAGCAGTTCTTC; CDR3: CASSPPRGLNSYNEQFF
J: TRBJ2-1; D: NA; V: TRBV9; size: NA; DNA: TGTGCCAGCAGCGTCCGAGCGGAGCACTACAATGAGCAGTTCTTC; CDR3: CASSVRAEHYNEQFF
J: TRBJ2-1; D: NA; V: TRBV10-3; size: NA; DNA: TGTGCCATCAAAGGCCAGGAGACATATGAGCAGTTCTTC; CDR3: CAIKGQETYEQFF
J: TRBJ2-7; D: TRBD1; V: TRBV3-1/TRBV3-2; size: NA; DNA: TGTGCCAGCAGCCAAGAAGAGGGGGCAGGGGTATATTACGAGCAGTACTTC; CDR3: CASSQEEGAGVYYEQYF
J: TRBJ1-2; D: NA; V: TRBV24-1; size: NA; DNA: TGTGCCACCAGTGACAGCGCCTCGTATGGCTACACCTTC; CDR3: CATSDSASYGYTF
J: TRBJ2-3; D: NA; V: TRBV4-1; size: NA; DNA: TGCGCCAGCAGCCAAGCCGGAGGGGGGGGTGATACGCAGTATTTT; CDR3: CASSQAGGGGDTQYF
J: TRBJ2-3; D: TRBD2; V: TRBV19; size: once; DNA: TGTGCCAGTAGTAGCCTAGCGGGAGCTACGCAGTATTTT; CDR3: CASSSLAGATQYF
J: TRBJ2-2; D: TRBD1; V: TRBV30; size: NA; DNA: TGTGCCTGGAGGCCAACAGGGGCCGGGGAGCTGTTTTTT; CDR3: CAWRPTGAGELFF
J: TRBJ2-3; D: NA; V: TRBV28; size: NA; DNA: TGTGCCAGCAGTTTTCGGAGTAACACAGATACGCAGTATTTT; CDR3: CASSFRSNTDTQYF
J: TRBJ2-1; D: NA; V: TRBV5-5; size: NA; DNA: TGTGCCAGCAGCTTTTCGGGAAATGAGCAGTTCTTC; CDR3: CASSFSGNEQFF
J: TRBJ2-5; D: NA; V: TRBV19; size: NA; DNA: TGTGCCAGTAGTGCCTGGGGAGGGGGACAAGAGACCCAGTACTTC; CDR3: CASSAWGGGQETQYF
J: TRBJ1-1; D: NA; V: TRBV28; size: NA; DNA: TGTGCCATCGCGAACCGGGGGAGGAACACTGAAGCTTTCTTT; CDR3: CAIANRGRNTEAFF
J: TRBJ2-1; D: NA; V: TRBV12-3/TRBV12-4; size: NA; DNA: TGTGCCAGCAGTCTAAGGCTACCCAATGAGCAGTTCTTC; CDR3: CASSLRLPNEQFF
J: TRBJ2-2; D: NA; V: TRBV4-3; size: NA; DNA: TGCGCCAGCAGCCAAGTAGGGGGAGACGGGGAGCTGTTTTTT; CDR3: CASSQVGGDGELFF
J: TRBJ1-2; D: NA; V: TRBV6-5; size: NA; DNA: TGTGCCAGCATTGGCGGGGCTGGGGGCTACACCTTC; CDR3: CASIGGAGGYTF
J: TRBJ2-7; D: TRBD2; V: TRBV2; size: NA; DNA: TGTGCCAGCAGTTTGGACGGTTCCGGGGGGGGCTACGAGCAGTACTTC; CDR3: CASSLDGSGGGYEQYF
J: TRBJ1-3; D: NA; V: TRBV5-1; size: once; DNA: TGCGCCAGCAGCTTGGTAACGGGGGGAAACACCATATATTTT; CDR3: CASSLVTGGNTIYF
J: TRBJ1-5; D: TRBD1; V: TRBV28; size: once; DNA: TGTGCCAGCAGTCAAATACAGGGGGCGCTGGGTCAGCCCCAGCATTTT; CDR3: CASSQIQGALGQPQHF
J: TRBJ1-2; D: NA; V: TRBV28; size: few; DNA: TGTGCCAGCAGTCCGACCGAGCCCTACTATGGCTACACCTTC; CDR3: CASSPTEPYYGYTF
J: TRBJ1-1; D: NA; V: TRBV18; size: NA; DNA: TGTGCCAGCTCACCGGTCGGGGAACCTGAAGCTTTCTTT; CDR3: CASSPVGEPEAFF
J: TRBJ1-3; D: NA; V: TRBV27; size: few; DNA: TGTGCCAGCAGCCCCCTTCAGGGTTCTTCTGGAAACACCATATATTTT; CDR3: CASSPLQGSSGNTIYF
J: TRBJ2-2; D: NA; V: TRBV25-1; size: NA; DNA: TGTGCCAGCAAGTCGAGGAACACCGGGGAGCTGTTTTTT; CDR3: CASKSRNTGELFF
J: TRBJ1-2; D: NA; V: TRBV6-1; size: NA; DNA: TGTGCCAGCAGTGAATTAGGACAACCGAGGGACTATGGCTACACCTTC; CDR3: CASSELGQPRDYGYTF
J: TRBJ1-5; D: TRBD1; V: TRBV19; size: NA; DNA: TGTGCCAGTAGTATAGACAGGGGGAACTTGAATCAGCCCCAGCATTTT; CDR3: CASSIDRGNLNQPQHF
J: TRBJ2-5; D: NA; V: TRBV18; size: NA; DNA: TGTGCCAGCTCACCAGCATCGGAGACCCAGTACTTC; CDR3: CASSPASETQYF
J: TRBJ1-1; D: NA; V: TRBV18; size: NA; DNA: TGTGCCAGCTCACCTGCCACCGTCACGGGTAAGACAGAGACTGAAGCTTTCTTT; CDR3: CASSPATVTGKTETEAFF
J: TRBJ1-6; D: NA; V: TRBV19; size: NA; DNA: TGTGCCAGTACCCACCCGGCGAATTCACCCCTCCACTTT; CDR3: CASTHPANSPLHF
J: TRBJ1-1; D: NA; V: TRBV27; size: NA; DNA: TGTGCCAGCAGTTTATCTCAGGCAGGCGCGGACACTGAAGCTTTCTTT; CDR3: CASSLSQAGADTEAFF